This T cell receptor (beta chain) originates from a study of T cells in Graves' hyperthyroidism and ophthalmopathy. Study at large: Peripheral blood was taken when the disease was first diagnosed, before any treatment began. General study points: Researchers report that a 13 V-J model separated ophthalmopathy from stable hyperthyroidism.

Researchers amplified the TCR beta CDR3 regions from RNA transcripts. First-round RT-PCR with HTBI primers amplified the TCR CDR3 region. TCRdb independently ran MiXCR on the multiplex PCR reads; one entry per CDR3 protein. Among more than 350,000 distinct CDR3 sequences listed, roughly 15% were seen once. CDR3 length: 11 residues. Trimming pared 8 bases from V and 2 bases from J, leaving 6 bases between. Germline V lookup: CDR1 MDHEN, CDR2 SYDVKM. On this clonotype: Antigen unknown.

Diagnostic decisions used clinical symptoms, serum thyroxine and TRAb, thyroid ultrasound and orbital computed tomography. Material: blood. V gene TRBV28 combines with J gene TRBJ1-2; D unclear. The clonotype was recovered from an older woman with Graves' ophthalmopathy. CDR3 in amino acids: CASGRNYGYTF. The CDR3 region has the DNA TGTGCCAGCGGACGGAACTATGGCTACACCTTC.